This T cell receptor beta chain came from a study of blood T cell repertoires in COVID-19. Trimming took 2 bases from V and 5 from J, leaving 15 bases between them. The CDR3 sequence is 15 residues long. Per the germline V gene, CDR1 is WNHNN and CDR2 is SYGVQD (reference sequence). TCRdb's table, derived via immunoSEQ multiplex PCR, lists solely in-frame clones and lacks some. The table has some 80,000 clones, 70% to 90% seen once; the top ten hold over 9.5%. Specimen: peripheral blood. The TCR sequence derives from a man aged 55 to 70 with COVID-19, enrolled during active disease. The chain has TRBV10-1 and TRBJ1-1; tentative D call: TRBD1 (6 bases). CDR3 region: CASSERTGWKTEAFF. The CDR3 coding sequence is TGCGCCAGCAGTGAGAGAACAGGGTGGAAAACTGAAGCTTTCTTT.